The entry that follows covers one TCR beta chain sequence. In TCRdb, the RACE reads were re-called with MiXCR into one record per CDR3 protein. Of some 120,000 distinct CDR3 sequences listed, roughly an eighth are singletons. V was clipped by 0 bases and J by 1 base, with 12 bases between them. CDR3 size: 16 residues. The germline V gene encodes CDR1 MGHRA and CDR2 YSYEKL. Time point in this sample: patch test 1, 2 weeks after DPC sensitization. Described treatment: therapeutic diphenylcyclopropenone sensitization with weekly scalp DPC. This sample stems from a study of human T cells and chemical hapten exposure.

The rearrangement joins TRBV4-1 to TRBJ1-1; D perhaps matches TRBD1 (6 bases). This TCR was recovered from a woman between 45 and 60 years old with alopecia areata. Some clones in this sample may be carry-over from other donors' samples. Sequences were derived from whole blood, sampled in connection with sensitization to the hapten diphenylcyclopropenone (DPC). The CDR3 protein is CASSQEQGQRNTEAFF. The CDR3 DNA is TGCGCCAGCAGCCAAGAGCAGGGACAACGGAACACTGAAGCTTTCTTT.